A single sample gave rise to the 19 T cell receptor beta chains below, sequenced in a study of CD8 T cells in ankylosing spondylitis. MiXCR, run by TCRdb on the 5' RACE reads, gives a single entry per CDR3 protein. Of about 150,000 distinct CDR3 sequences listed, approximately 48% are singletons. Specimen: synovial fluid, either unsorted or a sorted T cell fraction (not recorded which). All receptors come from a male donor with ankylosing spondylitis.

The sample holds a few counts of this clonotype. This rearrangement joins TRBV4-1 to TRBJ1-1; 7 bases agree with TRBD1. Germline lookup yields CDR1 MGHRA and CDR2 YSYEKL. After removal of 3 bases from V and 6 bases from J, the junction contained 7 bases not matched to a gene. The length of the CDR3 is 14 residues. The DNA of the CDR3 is TGCGCCAGCAGCCACAGGCCGACAGGGCCTGAAGCTTTCTTT. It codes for CASSHRPTGPEAFF.

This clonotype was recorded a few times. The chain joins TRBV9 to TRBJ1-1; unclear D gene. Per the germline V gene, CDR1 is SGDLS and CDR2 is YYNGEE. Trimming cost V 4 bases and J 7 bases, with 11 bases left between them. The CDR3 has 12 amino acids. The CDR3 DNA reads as TGTGCCAGCAGCTTAGACGGGAGTGAAGCTTTCTTT. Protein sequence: CASSLDGSEAFF.

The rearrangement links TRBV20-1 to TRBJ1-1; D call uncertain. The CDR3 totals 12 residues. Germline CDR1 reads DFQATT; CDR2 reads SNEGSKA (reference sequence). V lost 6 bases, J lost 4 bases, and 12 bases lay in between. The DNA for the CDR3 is TGCAGTGCCAGTCAGCCACTCACTGAAGCTTTCTTT. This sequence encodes CSASQPLTEAFF.

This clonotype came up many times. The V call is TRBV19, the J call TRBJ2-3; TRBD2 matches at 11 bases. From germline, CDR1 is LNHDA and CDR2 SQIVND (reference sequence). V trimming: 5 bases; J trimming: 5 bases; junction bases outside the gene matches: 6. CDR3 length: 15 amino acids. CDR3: CASSPLAGGGDTQYF. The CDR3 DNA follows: TGTGCCAGTAGTCCGTTAGCGGGAGGGGGAGATACGCAGTATTTT.

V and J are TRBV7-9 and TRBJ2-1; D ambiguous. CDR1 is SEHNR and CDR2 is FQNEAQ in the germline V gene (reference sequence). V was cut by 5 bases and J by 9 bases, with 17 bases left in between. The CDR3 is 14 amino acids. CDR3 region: CASSGPEVWGEQFF. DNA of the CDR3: TGTGCCAGCAGCGGGCCAGAGGTCTGGGGTGAGCAGTTCTTC. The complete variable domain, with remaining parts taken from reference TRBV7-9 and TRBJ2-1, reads DTGVSQNPRHKITKRGQNVTFRCDPISEHNRLYWYRQTLGQGPEFLTYFQNEAQLEKSRLLSDRFSAERPKGSFSTLEIQRTEQGDSAMYLCASSGPEVWGEQFFGPGTRLTVL.

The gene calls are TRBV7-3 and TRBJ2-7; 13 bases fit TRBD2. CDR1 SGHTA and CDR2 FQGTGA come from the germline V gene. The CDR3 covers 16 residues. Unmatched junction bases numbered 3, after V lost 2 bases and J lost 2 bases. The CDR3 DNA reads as TGTGCCAGCAGCTTATGGGGACTAGCGGGGACCTACGAGCAGTACTTC. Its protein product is CASSLWGLAGTYEQYF.

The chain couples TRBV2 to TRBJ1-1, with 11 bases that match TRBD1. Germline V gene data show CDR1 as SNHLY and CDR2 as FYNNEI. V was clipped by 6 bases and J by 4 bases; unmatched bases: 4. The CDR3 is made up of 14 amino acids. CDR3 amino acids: CASSGTGGGTEAFF. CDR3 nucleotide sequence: TGTGCCAGCAGCGGGACAGGGGGTGGCACTGAAGCTTTCTTT.

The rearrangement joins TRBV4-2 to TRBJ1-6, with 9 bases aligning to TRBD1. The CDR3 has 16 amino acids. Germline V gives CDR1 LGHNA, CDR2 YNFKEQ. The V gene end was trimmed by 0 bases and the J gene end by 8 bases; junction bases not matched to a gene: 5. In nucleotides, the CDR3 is TGTGCCAGCAGCCAAGAAGAGGGACAGGGCTATTCACCCCTCCACTTT. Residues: CASSQEEGQGYSPLHF.

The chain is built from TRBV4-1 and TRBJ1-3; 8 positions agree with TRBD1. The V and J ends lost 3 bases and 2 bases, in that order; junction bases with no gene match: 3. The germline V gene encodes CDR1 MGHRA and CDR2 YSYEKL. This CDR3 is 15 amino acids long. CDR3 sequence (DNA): TGCGCCAGCAGCCATCTACAGGGGGCTGGAAACACCATATATTTT. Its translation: CASSHLQGAGNTIYF.

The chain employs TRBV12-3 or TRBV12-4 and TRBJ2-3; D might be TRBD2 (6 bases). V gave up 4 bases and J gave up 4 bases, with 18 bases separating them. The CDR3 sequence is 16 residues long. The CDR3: CASSSPPGSGSDTQYF. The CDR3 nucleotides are TGTGCCAGCAGTTCCCCCCCCGGGAGCGGCTCAGATACGCAGTATTTT.

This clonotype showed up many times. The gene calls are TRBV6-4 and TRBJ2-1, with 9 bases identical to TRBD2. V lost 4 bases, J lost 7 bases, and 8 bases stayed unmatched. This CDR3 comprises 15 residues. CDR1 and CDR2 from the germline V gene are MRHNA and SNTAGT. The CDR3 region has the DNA TGTGCCAGCAGTGGTACAGCGGGAGGCGGGAATGAGCAGTTCTTC. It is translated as CASSGTAGGGNEQFF.

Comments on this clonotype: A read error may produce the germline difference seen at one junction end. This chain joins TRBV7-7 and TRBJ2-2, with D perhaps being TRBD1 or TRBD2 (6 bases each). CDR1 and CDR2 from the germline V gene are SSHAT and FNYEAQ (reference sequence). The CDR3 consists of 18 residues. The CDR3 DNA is TGTGCTAGCAGCCTGAACGCGGGACACAGCGCGAACACCGGGGAGCTGTTTTTT. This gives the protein CASSLNAGHSANTGELFF.

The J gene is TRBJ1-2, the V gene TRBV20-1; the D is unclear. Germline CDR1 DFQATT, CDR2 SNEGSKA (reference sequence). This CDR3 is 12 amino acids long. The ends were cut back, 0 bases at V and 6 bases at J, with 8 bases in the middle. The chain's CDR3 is CSARDTADGYTF. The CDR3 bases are TGCAGTGCTAGAGACACAGCCGATGGCTACACCTTC.

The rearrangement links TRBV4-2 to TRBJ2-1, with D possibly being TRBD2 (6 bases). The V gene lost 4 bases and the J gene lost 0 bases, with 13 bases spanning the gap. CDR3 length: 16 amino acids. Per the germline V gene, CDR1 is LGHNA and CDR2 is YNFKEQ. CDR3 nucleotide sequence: TGTGCCAGCAGCCTCGGGACTTCTACCTCCTACAATGAGCAGTTCTTC. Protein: CASSLGTSTSYNEQFF.

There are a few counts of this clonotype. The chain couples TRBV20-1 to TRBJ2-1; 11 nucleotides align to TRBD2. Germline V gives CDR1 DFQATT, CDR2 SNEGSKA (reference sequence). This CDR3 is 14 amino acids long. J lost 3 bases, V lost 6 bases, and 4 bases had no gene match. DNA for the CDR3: TGCAGTGCCCAACTAGCGGGGGACTACAATGAGCAGTTCTTC. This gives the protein CSAQLAGDYNEQFF.

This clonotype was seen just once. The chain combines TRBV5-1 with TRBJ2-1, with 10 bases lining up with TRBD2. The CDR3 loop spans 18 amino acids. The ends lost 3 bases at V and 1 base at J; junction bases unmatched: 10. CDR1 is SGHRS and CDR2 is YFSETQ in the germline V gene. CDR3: CASSYGGSGRRSYNEQFF. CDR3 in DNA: TGCGCCAGCAGCTACGGTGGTAGCGGGAGGAGGTCCTACAATGAGCAGTTCTTC.

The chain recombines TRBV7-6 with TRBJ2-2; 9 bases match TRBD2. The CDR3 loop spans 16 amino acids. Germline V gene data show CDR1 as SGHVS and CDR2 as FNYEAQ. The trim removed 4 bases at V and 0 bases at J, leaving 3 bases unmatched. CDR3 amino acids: CASSSGLAPNTGELFF. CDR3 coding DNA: TGTGCCAGCAGCTCCGGACTAGCGCCGAACACCGGGGAGCTGTTTTTT.

The CDR3 reads CASSKGDREISNQPQHF. DNA for the CDR3: TGCGCCAGCAGCAAAGGGGACAGGGAGATTAGCAATCAGCCCCAGCATTTT. The V and J genes are TRBV5-1 and TRBJ1-5, with TRBD1 identical over 9 bases. Germline values: CDR1 SGHRS, CDR2 YFSETQ. Losses at the gene ends were 4 bases for V and 0 bases for J; bases not matched to a gene: 8. The CDR3 loop spans 17 amino acids.

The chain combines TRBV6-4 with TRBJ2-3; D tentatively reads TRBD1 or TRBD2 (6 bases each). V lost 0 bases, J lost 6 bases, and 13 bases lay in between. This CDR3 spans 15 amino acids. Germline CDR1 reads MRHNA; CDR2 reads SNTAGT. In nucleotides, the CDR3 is TGTGCCAGCAGTGACTCCGGAGGGGGAGTCGATACGCAGTATTTT. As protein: CASSDSGGGVDTQYF.